This TCR beta chain was captured in a study of T-cell memory formation after mild COVID-19. This clonotype was counted only a few times. Its antigen is undetermined. TCRdb recomputed calls from the 5' RACE reads with MiXCR, one row per CDR3 protein. The sample holds about 360,000 distinct CDR3 sequences, approximately 15% seen once. Broader study findings: CD4/CD8 balance characterized clones contracting day 15 to 85, and CD4+ skew characterized later expanders. The study detected some responding clones in pre-infection memory, suggesting cross-reactive memory joined.

This TCR was recovered from a man between 18 and 29 years old who had mild COVID-19 (a few samples of this study predate the infection). Cell type and time point are not known. Sequencing used PBMCs or a T cell subset sorted from them (not recorded which).

The CDR3 protein is CASIPPGAEAFF. The CDR3 DNA follows: TGTGCCAGCATTCCACCGGGGGCTGAAGCTTTCTTT. This chain links TRBV12-3 or TRBV12-4 with TRBJ1-1; maybe TRBD1 (5 bases). This CDR3 has 12 residues. V shed 7 bases and J shed 6 bases, with 12 bases lying between them.